Listed below are T cell receptor beta chains from one sample, sequenced in a study of T cells in Graves' hyperthyroidism and ophthalmopathy. TCRdb ran MiXCR on the multiplex PCR reads and lists one entry per CDR3 protein. Among about 690,000 distinct CDR3 sequences listed, around 15% were seen once. Sequenced input: blood. The receptors originated from a man aged 50 or older with Graves' hyperthyroidism. The CDR3 runs from the conserved cysteine through the conserved F or W. Fields, in order: D gene, clone size, V gene, J gene, CDR3 protein, CDR3 DNA. The D gene is left open where the match is weak. Expanded clones get a size class; other rows say once, few or many, or leave the size out.

TRBD2	.	TRBV30	TRBJ2-1	CAWSRRREVYNEQFF	TGTGCCTGGAGTCGGCGGCGGGAGGTCTACAATGAGCAGTTCTTC
.	.	TRBV6-2/TRBV6-3	TRBJ2-5	CASSYSIFSIGTQETQYF	TGTGCCAGCAGTTACTCGATATTTAGTATTGGGACTCAAGAGACCCAGTACTTC
.	many	TRBV20-1	TRBJ2-1	CSARPSYRPYNEQFF	TGCAGTGCTAGACCCTCTTACAGACCCTACAATGAGCAGTTCTTC
TRBD1	many	TRBV2	TRBJ2-4	CASREGGGNIQYF	TGTGCCAGCAGAGAAGGGGGCGGGAACATTCAGTACTTC
.	many	TRBV7-3	TRBJ2-2	CASSLTSGLGGELFF	TGTGCCAGCAGCTTAACTTCCGGGTTGGGCGGGGAGCTGTTTTTT
TRBD2	few	TRBV4-1	TRBJ2-7	CASSQARSGGPYEQYF	TGCGCCAGCAGCCAAGCTCGTTCGGGAGGGCCCTACGAGCAGTACTTC
TRBD2	many	TRBV7-2	TRBJ2-1	CASSLEVEAVAGNNEQFF	TGTGCCAGCAGCTTAGAAGTGGAGGCGGTAGCGGGAAACAATGAGCAGTTCTTC
.	many	TRBV12-3/TRBV12-4	TRBJ2-3	CASSLIGGRDTQYF	TGTGCCAGCAGTTTAATCGGAGGGAGAGATACGCAGTATTTT
.	.	TRBV20-1	TRBJ1-2	CSAIGASQQQNYGYTF	TGCAGTGCCATCGGAGCGAGCCAACAGCAAAACTATGGCTACACCTTC
.	.	TRBV5-6	TRBJ2-1	CASSWDTVSRGYNEQFF	TGTGCCAGCAGCTGGGACACCGTCTCCCGAGGTTACAATGAGCAGTTCTTC
.	.	TRBV11-2	TRBJ2-1	CASSLIASISYNDQCF	TGTGCCAGCAGCCTAATCGCTAGCATCTCCTACAATGATCAGTGCTTC
.	few	TRBV2	TRBJ1-1	CASRGNMNTEAFF	TGTGCCAGCAGGGGAAACATGAACACTGAAGCTTTCTTT
.	.	TRBV19	TRBJ1-5	CASNNRDKGSNQPQHF	TGTGCCAGTAACAACCGGGACAAAGGTAGCAATCAGCCCCAGCATTTT
TRBD2	many	TRBV7-2	TRBJ2-1	CASSSRLAGGPDEQFF	TGTGCCAGCAGCTCAAGACTAGCGGGAGGGCCGGATGAGCAGTTCTTC
.	many	TRBV20-1	TRBJ2-5	CSARDDEGPYNQTQYF	TGCAGTGCTAGAGATGACGAGGGGCCGTATAACCAGACCCAGTACTTC
.	many	TRBV28	TRBJ1-1	CASSLWGELNTEAFF	TGTGCCAGCAGTTTATGGGGAGAATTGAACACTGAAGCTTTCTTT
.	few	TRBV6-1	TRBJ2-7	CASSPDLRDSYEQYF	TGTGCCAGCAGCCCAGACCTACGGGATTCTTACGAGCAGTACTTC
TRBD2	.	TRBV28	TRBJ2-7	CASSSSSGIPYEQYF	TGTGCCAGCAGTTCCTCGAGCGGGATCCCCTACGAGCAGTACTTC
.	many	TRBV28	TRBJ1-2	CASSSQRVGYGYTF	TGTGCCAGCAGTTCCCAGAGGGTCGGCTATGGCTACACCTTC
.	many	TRBV7-9	TRBJ2-3	CASSSPPRAGIDTQYF	TGTGCCAGCAGCTCCCCGCCGAGGGCTGGGATAGATACGCAGTATTTT